This T cell receptor beta chain was found in a study of response to subunit inactivated influenza vaccine. Per the germline V gene, CDR1 is SGHDT and CDR2 is YYEEEE. With 2 bases removed from V and 4 bases from J, the gap between germline ends came to 10 bases. The CDR3 is made up of 14 amino acids. This clonotype was picked up a small number of times. The antigen is not known. Broader study findings: Only a handful of new T cells, the authors suggested, are recruited with each seasonal influenza vaccination.

TCRdb re-called the RT-PCR reads through MiXCR, storing one row per CDR3 protein. The data show around 250,000 distinct CDR3 sequences, 10% to 15% seen once. The receptor's source is a man over 45 who received an inactivated influenza vaccine. The sequences come from non-naive T cells sorted from PBMCs, collected around 15 days before vaccination. This chain uses TRBV5-6 with TRBJ2-4; perhaps TRBD1 as D (6 bases). This CDR3 is CASSFRGTKNIQYF. The CDR3 region has the DNA TGTGCCAGCAGCTTCAGGGGTACGAAAAACATTCAGTACTTC.